Reported below is one TCR beta chain. The antigen remains undetermined. Only in-frame clones appear in the TCRdb table, and some are missing; sequencing was by immunoSEQ multiplex PCR. The table includes 210,000 or so clones, around 88% detected once. The sample belongs to a study of cytomegalovirus exposure and HLA in healthy donors. Study conclusions and caveats: The investigators catalogued about 170 TCR beta chains as cytomegalovirus-associated. Three CMV-associated chains proved CMV antigen-specific in vitro. Many donors shared some public TCRs, even though most TCR sequences were rare. Accounts indicate the classifier identified cytomegalovirus status with strong specificity and sensitivity.

The CDR3 sequence is 15 residues long. V shed 6 bases, J shed 4 bases, and the junction held 7 bases outside the gene matches. Germline V gene sequence: CDR1 SGHNT, CDR2 YYREEE (reference sequence). The sequencing input was PBMCs. The chain joins TRBV5-4 to TRBJ1-2, with 12 bases matching TRBD1. This clonotype was obtained from a young woman in good health and CMV-seronegative. The CDR3 bases are TGTGCCAGCACCGGGACAGGGGGCTCCGGCTATGGCTACACCTTC. It yields the protein CASTGTGGSGYGYTF.